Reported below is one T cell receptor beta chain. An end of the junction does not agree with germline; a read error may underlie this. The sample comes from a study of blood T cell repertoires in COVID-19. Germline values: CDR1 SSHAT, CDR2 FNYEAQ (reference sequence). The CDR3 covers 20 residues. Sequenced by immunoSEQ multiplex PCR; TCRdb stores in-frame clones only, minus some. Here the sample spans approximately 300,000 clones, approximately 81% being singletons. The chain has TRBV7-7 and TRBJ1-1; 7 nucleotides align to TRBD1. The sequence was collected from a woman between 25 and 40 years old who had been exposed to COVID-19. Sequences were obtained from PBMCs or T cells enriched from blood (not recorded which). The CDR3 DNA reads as TGTGCTAGCAGCCCCCGAGGGGAGACAGGGATTTGGGAGGCAATCACTGAAGCTTTCTTT. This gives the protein CASSPRGETGIWEAITEAFF.